The 27 T cell receptor beta chains below all came from one sample that was sequenced in a study of T cells in Graves' hyperthyroidism and ophthalmopathy. Researchers amplified the TCR beta CDR3 regions from RNA transcripts. The TCR CDR3 was amplified in a first-round RT-PCR using the HTBI primer set. TCRdb reanalysed the multiplex PCR reads using MiXCR and keeps one entry per CDR3 protein. The profile shows under 250,000 distinct CDR3 sequences, approximately 25% of them singletons. Material: blood. These receptors were obtained from a woman between 35 and 50 years old with Graves' ophthalmopathy.

The chain joins TRBV20-1 to TRBJ1-1; 11 bases fit TRBD1. From germline, CDR1 is DFQATT and CDR2 SNEGSKA (reference sequence). V lost 6 bases and J lost 2; bases outside the gene matches: 11. The CDR3 totals 16 residues. CDR3 in DNA: TGCAGTGCCCAGTCCGGGACAGGGGGTGTTAACACTGAAGCTTTCTTT. It codes for CSAQSGTGGVNTEAFF.

This chain joins TRBV12-3 or TRBV12-4 and TRBJ2-7, with 13 bases matching TRBD2. The CDR3 totals 15 residues. The ends lost 6 bases at V and 4 bases at J; junction bases unmatched: 6. Here the CDR3 reads CASSSMTSGRYEQYF. As DNA, the CDR3 is TGTGCCAGCAGCTCTATGACTAGCGGGAGGTACGAGCAGTACTTC.

The chain links TRBV6-1 to TRBJ2-1; 8 positions agree with TRBD2. With 1 base clipped from V and 2 bases from J, the junction kept 4 bases outside the gene matches. Germline V lookup: CDR1 MNHNS, CDR2 SASEGT. CDR3 length equals 16 residues. The CDR3 DNA follows: TGTGCCAGCAGTGAAGGAACGGGAGGGGCCTACAATGAGCAGTTCTTC. This sequence encodes CASSEGTGGAYNEQFF.

The rearrangement links TRBV28 to TRBJ2-7; no firm D call. V lost 3 bases to trimming and J lost 2 bases, with 14 bases between them. CDR1 is MDHEN and CDR2 is SYDVKM in the germline V gene. This CDR3 is built from 15 residues. CDR3 sequence reads: CASSFGLTPPYEQYF. The CDR3 nucleotides read TGTGCCAGCAGTTTCGGGCTCACCCCCCCCTACGAGCAGTACTTC.

This clonotype appeared many times. This chain connects TRBV4-1 to TRBJ1-2, with D maybe TRBD1 (5 bases). The CDR3 length is 18 residues. Germline V CDR1 and CDR2: MGHRA, YSYEKL. Trimming pared 0 bases from V and 6 bases from J, leaving 23 bases between. The CDR3 nucleotides are TGCGCCAGCAGCCAAGATGGGGGACCAGGGCCCCGGAGAAATGGCTACACCTTC. This codes for CASSQDGGPGPRRNGYTF.

This clonotype was observed many times. CDR3 sequence reads: CSARGDQPQHF. The DNA of the CDR3 is TGCAGTGCTAGAGGGGATCAGCCCCAGCATTTT. The rearrangement uses TRBV20-1 and TRBJ1-5, with unresolved D. Germline V gene lookup returns CDR1 DFQATT and CDR2 SNEGSKA (reference sequence). Between the trimmed V and J ends, which lost 1 base and 5 bases, there was a span of 3 bases. This CDR3 is built from 11 residues.

This clonotype was counted many times. The CDR3 here is CASSFNTVDTQYF. CDR3 in DNA: TGTGCCAGCAGTTTTAACACCGTAGATACGCAGTATTTT. The V call is TRBV28, the J call TRBJ2-3; D is unresolved. Trimming took 3 bases from V and 5 from J, leaving 9 bases between them. CDR1 is MDHEN, CDR2 SYDVKM, per germline. This CDR3 contains 13 residues.

V gene TRBV28 combines with J gene TRBJ1-5; D might be TRBD1 (5 bases). This CDR3 has 19 residues. The germline gives CDR1 MDHEN, CDR2 SYDVKM. V gave up 4 bases and J gave up 5 bases, with 27 bases separating them. DNA for the CDR3: TGTGCCAGCAGTTACCCCCCCCGTGGCCGGGGCCAGAAGTATCAGCCCCAGCATTTT. It encodes CASSYPPRGRGQKYQPQHF.

This clonotype was counted ten times or more. This chain uses TRBV28 with TRBJ1-5; TRBD1 matches at 10 bases. The germline V gene encodes CDR1 MDHEN and CDR2 SYDVKM. V lost 5 bases, J lost 8 bases, and 6 bases stayed unmatched. This CDR3 is 14 amino acids long. The CDR3 loop is CASSQTGGWEPQHF. DNA for the CDR3: TGTGCCAGCAGTCAGACAGGGGGCTGGGAGCCCCAGCATTTT.

The CDR3 spells CASSYLGHQNTEAFF. The CDR3 bases are TGTGCCAGCAGTTACCTGGGACACCAGAACACTGAAGCTTTCTTT. The V gene is TRBV6-5, the J gene TRBJ1-1; possibly TRBD1 for D (6 bases). The V gene's germline CDR1 is MNHEY and CDR2 SVGAGI. V was pared by 2 bases and J by 1 base, with 11 bases between. This CDR3 is built from 15 residues.

The genes are TRBV12-3 or TRBV12-4 and TRBJ1-2; no firm D call. This CDR3 has 14 amino acids. With 6 bases removed from V and 7 bases from J, the gap between germline ends came to 18 bases. CDR3 nucleotide sequence: TGTGCCAGCAGCCCTTCTTCGTACAGTCGTGGCTACACCTTC. Translated, it gives CASSPSSYSRGYTF.

This clonotype has a count of ten or more. The V call is TRBV10-3, the J call TRBJ2-1, with 11 positions matching TRBD2. The V gene's germline CDR1 is ENHRY and CDR2 SYGVKD. Unmatched junction bases numbered 2, after V lost 3 bases and J lost 4 bases. The CDR3 consists of 15 residues. The CDR3 DNA follows: TGTGCCATCAGTGAACTAGCGGGAGAATACAATGAGCAGTTCTTC. Protein sequence: CAISELAGEYNEQFF.

This clonotype was seen a few times. The rearrangement links TRBV19 to TRBJ2-7; D is possibly TRBD2 (6 bases). The CDR3 is 13 residues long. Germline loops: CDR1 LNHDA, CDR2 SQIVND (reference sequence). Trimming stripped 9 bases from V and 0 bases from J, with 12 bases between. The CDR3 loop is CASSSSVSYEQYF. The CDR3 DNA reads as TGTGCCAGCTCATCTAGCGTCTCCTACGAGCAGTACTTC.

This clonotype was found many times. V and J are TRBV4-1 and TRBJ1-2, with 7 bases lining up with TRBD1. Per the germline V gene, CDR1 is MGHRA and CDR2 is YSYEKL. The CDR3 loop spans 15 amino acids. V dropped 3 bases and J dropped 5; count of bases not matched to a gene: 9. As DNA, the CDR3 is TGCGCCAGCAGCCAGGGGACAGCCCTCAGATATGGCTACACCTTC. Translation: CASSQGTALRYGYTF.

As for this clonotype: Since the CDR3 does not end with the conserved phenylalanine or tryptophan, this likely comes from a read error. V and J are TRBV11-1 and TRBJ2-6, with D perhaps matching TRBD1 or TRBD2 (6 bases each). Germline CDR1 and CDR2: SGHAT and FQDESV (reference sequence). Trimming removed 5 bases at V and 0 bases at J, with 17 bases between. The CDR3 totals 18 residues. The DNA of the CDR3 is TGTGCCAGCAGCGGGAGGACGACAGGCTCCTCTGGGGCCAACGTCCTGACTATC. It is translated as CASSGRTTGSSGANVLTI.

V is TRBV6-1 and J is TRBJ2-5, with a possible D match to TRBD2 (5 bases). Trimming stripped 7 bases from V and 3 bases from J, with 18 bases between. The germline V gene has CDR1 MNHNS and CDR2 SASEGT. This CDR3 has 15 residues. In DNA, the CDR3 is TGTGCCAGCACCCCGAGCGGAATCGTAAAAGAGACCCAGTACTTC. This gives the protein CASTPSGIVKETQYF.

This sequence joins TRBV3-1 and TRBJ2-2; a possible D gene is TRBD1 (6 bases). Per the germline V gene, CDR1 is LGHDT and CDR2 is YNNKEL (reference sequence). There are 17 residues in the CDR3. Trimming cost V 2 bases and J 4 bases, with 17 bases left between them. CDR3 loop: CASSQHLRARGTGELFF. The DNA for the CDR3 is TGTGCCAGCAGCCAACACCTCCGGGCCAGGGGCACCGGGGAGCTGTTTTTT.

CDR3 loop: CAISDVQPQHF. DNA for the CDR3: TGTGCCATCAGTGACGTGCAGCCCCAGCATTTT. The chain employs TRBV10-3 and TRBJ1-5, with no clear D. The CDR3 length is 11 residues. V was clipped by 3 bases and J by 7 bases, with 4 bases between them. The germline CDR1 and CDR2 sequences are ENHRY and SYGVKD.

This clonotype was seen at least ten times. This chain links TRBV28 with TRBJ2-7; the D is unclear. This CDR3 is built from 15 residues. The V and J ends lost 1 base and 4 bases respectively, with 14 bases between them. Germline CDR1 and CDR2: MDHEN and SYDVKM. As DNA, the CDR3 is TGTGCCAGCAGTTTATTTCCGACTGACAAATACGAGCAGTACTTC. Its protein product is CASSLFPTDKYEQYF.

This clonotype was seen ten or more times. This chain connects TRBV19 to TRBJ2-7, with D perhaps matching TRBD2 (6 bases). The CDR3 consists of 14 residues. Trimming pared 6 bases from V and 5 bases from J, leaving 17 bases between. Germline loops: CDR1 LNHDA, CDR2 SQIVND (reference sequence). The CDR3 reads CASRPGTATNEQYF. The CDR3 DNA reads as TGTGCCAGTAGACCCGGGACTGCCACCAACGAGCAGTACTTC.

This clonotype occurred a few times. The chain employs TRBV9 and TRBJ2-7, with D unclear. This CDR3 spans 15 amino acids. Germline assignment: CDR1 SGDLS and CDR2 YYNGEE. V lost 0 bases and J 3 bases, leaving 13 bases between the germline ends. The DNA for the CDR3 is TGTGCCAGCAGCGTAGGTGGCTCACCGGTCTACGAGCAGTACTTC. Protein product: CASSVGGSPVYEQYF. The entire variable domain, with the rest obtained from reference TRBV9 and TRBJ2-7, is as follows: DSGVTQTPKHLITATGQRVTLRCSPRSGDLSVYWYQQSLDQGLQFLIQYYNGEERAKGNILERFSAQQFPDLHSELNLSSLELGDSALYFCASSVGGSPVYEQYFGPGTRLTVT.

This clonotype was seen ten or more times. V usage is TRBV12-3 or TRBV12-4 and J usage is TRBJ2-7; possibly TRBD2 for D (6 bases). CDR3 length equals 13 residues. Trimming took off 4 bases at V and 0 bases at J, with 7 bases between the two ends. In DNA form, the CDR3 reads TGTGCCAGCAGTTGGAGGGCCTCCTACGAGCAGTACTTC. Protein sequence: CASSWRASYEQYF.

V and J are TRBV29-1 and TRBJ2-7, with D perhaps matching TRBD1 (6 bases). The CDR3 extends over 12 amino acids. Germline V CDR1 and CDR2: SQVTM, ANQGSEA. Trimming took 4 bases from V and 7 from J, leaving 14 bases between them. CDR3 protein: CSVATGFWEQYF. As DNA, the CDR3 is TGCAGCGTTGCTACAGGGTTTTGGGAGCAGTACTTC.

This clonotype appeared many times. The chain couples TRBV5-1 to TRBJ2-7; possibly TRBD2 for D (6 bases). The V gene lost 2 bases and the J gene lost 6 bases, with 18 bases spanning the gap. Germline assignment: CDR1 SGHRS and CDR2 YFSETQ. This CDR3 comprises 15 residues. Here the CDR3 reads CASSLSSGDLGEQYF. The CDR3 nucleotides read TGCGCCAGCAGCTTAAGTAGCGGAGACTTGGGCGAGCAGTACTTC.

The sample holds many counts of this clonotype. The CDR3: CSVEEKTKTGGFYEQYF. The CDR3 coding sequence is TGCAGCGTTGAAGAAAAAACTAAGACAGGGGGCTTTTACGAGCAGTACTTC. The gene calls are TRBV29-1 and TRBJ2-7; TRBD1 matches at 10 bases. This CDR3 region has 17 residues. Trimming cost V 0 bases and J 4 bases; bases outside gene matches: 12. Looked up from germline, CDR1 is SQVTM and CDR2 is ANQGSEA.

This clonotype came up a few times. The J gene is TRBJ1-2, the V gene TRBV11-2; possibly TRBD1 for D (6 bases). In germline, CDR1 is SGHAT, CDR2 FQNNGV. Trimming removed 0 bases from V and 1 base from J, with 12 bases in between. The CDR3 covers 16 residues. The chain's CDR3 is CASSLDATGSNYGYTF. In nucleotides, the CDR3 is TGTGCCAGCAGCTTAGATGCGACAGGAAGTAACTATGGCTACACCTTC.

Ten or more counts support this clonotype. The chain uses TRBV9 and TRBJ1-5; tentatively, D is TRBD1 (5 bases). This CDR3 is 13 amino acids long. Looked up from germline, CDR1 is SGDLS and CDR2 is YYNGEE. V was trimmed by 1 base and J by 6 bases, leaving 8 bases between them. The CDR3 reads CASSVHGAQPQHF. The CDR3, as DNA: TGTGCCAGCAGCGTACACGGGGCTCAGCCCCAGCATTTT.